This TCR beta chain was sequenced during a study of CD8 T cells in ankylosing spondylitis. The study's findings and limits: Ankylosing spondylitis blood appeared to be characterized by a TCR beta motif of under 10 highly homologous variants. Reported data indicate significant enrichment of disease-linked clones within matched ankylosing spondylitis synovial fluid.

This clonotype was seen only a few times. The antigen remains unidentified. V lost 8 bases and J lost 8, with 13 bases in between. This CDR3 has 12 residues. Germline values: CDR1 LNHNV, CDR2 YYDKDF (reference sequence). Generation of TCR beta libraries employed quantitative 5'-RACE incorporating molecular barcodes. TCRdb ran MiXCR on the 5' RACE reads and lists one entry per CDR3 protein. In the table there are tens of thousands of distinct CDR3 sequences, 16% of which are singletons. This receptor was obtained from a male donor with ankylosing spondylitis or in good health (not recorded which). The rearrangement joins TRBV15 to TRBJ2-1; no clear D. Specimen: blood. CDR3 bases: TGTGCCACCGACGGGTTCGGCGATGAGCAGTTCTTC. It codes for CATDGFGDEQFF.